These 29 T cell receptor beta chains originate from one sample sequenced in a study of blood T cells in healthy people across ages. Using a J-beta primer mix together with a sample-barcoded 5' primer, a second PCR was run for roughly 7 to 11 cycles. TCRdb independently ran MiXCR on the 5' RACE reads; one entry per CDR3 protein. The sample lists approximately 350,000 distinct CDR3 sequences, about 49% seen once, with under 60% in the top ten. Input material: blood. The source is a man aged 60-69 years in good health.

The genes are TRBV7-9 and TRBJ2-1; maybe TRBD2 (6 bases). Germline V gives CDR1 SEHNR, CDR2 FQNEAQ (reference sequence). Trimming removed 8 bases from V and 1 base from J, with 12 bases in between. This CDR3 region has 14 residues. CDR3 sequence reads: CASVSGVSYNEQFF. The CDR3 region has the DNA TGTGCCAGCGTGTCGGGAGTTTCCTACAATGAGCAGTTCTTC.

This clonotype was picked up a small number of times. The chain carries TRBV27 and TRBJ1-2, with D tentatively TRBD1 (5 bases). The germline CDR1 and CDR2 sequences are MNHEY and SMNVEV (reference sequence). The CDR3 covers 17 residues. Trimming removed 2 bases from V and 2 bases from J, with 18 bases in between. The CDR3 nucleotides read TGTGCCAGCAGTTTAAGTGGCAGGGCCGGAGCCAACTATGGCTACACCTTC. This codes for CASSLSGRAGANYGYTF.

The chain joins TRBV7-2 to TRBJ1-6; 8 nucleotides line up with TRBD1. With V trimmed by 4 bases and J by 7 bases, 3 bases remained unmatched. The germline CDR1 and CDR2 sequences are SGHTA and FQGNSA. The CDR3 length is 14 residues. The CDR3 protein is CASSYRGGNSPLHF. CDR3 sequence (DNA): TGTGCCAGCAGCTACAGGGGGGGGAATTCACCCCTCCACTTT.

In its sample, this clonotype was seen many times. The chain carries TRBV29-1 and TRBJ2-7, with 11 bases fitting TRBD2. Germline-derived CDR1 and CDR2 are SQVTM and ANQGSEA. The CDR3 has 13 amino acids. V gave up 5 bases and J gave up 3 bases; unmatched junction bases: 3. Written as DNA, the CDR3 is TGCAGCGTTAGGCTAGCGGGAGGCTACGAGCAGTACTTC. It translates to CSVRLAGGYEQYF.

The rearrangement uses TRBV7-9 and TRBJ2-5; D uncertain. The J call is doubtful: the DNA matches TRBJ2-7 better. The germline V gene has CDR1 SEHNR and CDR2 FQNEAQ (reference sequence). The length of the CDR3 is 12 residues. CDR3 loop: CASSPIGCEQYF. CDR3 DNA sequence: TGTGCCAGCAGCCCCATAGGATGCGAGCAGTACTTC.

Regarding this clonotype: This may arise from a read error, as a much more abundant clone is one base away. V is TRBV11-2 and J is TRBJ2-4, with 8 bases fitting TRBD2. Germline CDR1 SGHAT, CDR2 FQNNGV. This CDR3 is 16 amino acids long. CDR3 DNA: TGTGCCAGCAGCTTCTCGCGGGGGGACCCCTCCTACGAGCAGCACTTC. Amino acids: CASSFSRGDPSYEQHF.

The chain links TRBV7-2 to TRBJ2-3, with D uncertain. CDR3 length: 13 amino acids. Trimming cost V 5 bases and J 4 bases, with 10 bases left between them. Germline CDR1 is SGHTA and CDR2 is FQGNSA. CDR3 DNA: TGTGCCAGCAGCCTTATTAGGGCAGATACGCAGTATTTT. It is translated as CASSLIRADTQYF.

The chain links TRBV13 to TRBJ2-2; no definite D call. Germline CDR1 is PRHDT and CDR2 is FYEKMQ (reference sequence). CDR3 length: 15 residues. Trimming left V 2 bases short and J 4 bases short, with 11 bases between. The CDR3 loop reads CASSLKGFGTGELFF. For the CDR3, the DNA is TGTGCCAGCAGCTTAAAGGGATTTGGCACCGGGGAGCTGTTTTTT. Full variable domain (rest looked up from reference TRBV13 and TRBJ2-2): AAGVIQSPRHLIKEKRETATLKCYPIPRHDTVYWYQQGPGQDPQFLISFYEKMQSDKGSIPDRFSAQQFSDYHSELNMSSLELGDSALYFCASSLKGFGTGELFFGEGSRLTVL.

The chain recombines TRBV5-1 with TRBJ2-7; 8 bases are a match to TRBD1. The length of the CDR3 is 14 residues. CDR1 and CDR2 from the germline V gene are SGHRS and YFSETQ. J gave up 3 bases and V 3 bases, and 5 bases lay outside the gene matches. CDR3 residues: CASSYGTGSYEQYF. Written as DNA, the CDR3 is TGCGCCAGCAGCTACGGGACAGGAAGCTACGAGCAGTACTTC.

The chain links TRBV12-3 or TRBV12-4 to TRBJ1-6; 8 positions match TRBD1. There are 15 residues in the CDR3. J gave up 10 bases and V 1 base, and 6 bases lay outside the gene matches. The CDR3: CASSLGTGTGSPLHF. The DNA for the CDR3 is TGTGCCAGCAGTTTAGGGACAGGGACTGGATCACCCCTCCACTTT.

The chain is built from TRBV20-1 and TRBJ1-2; tentative D call: TRBD1 (5 bases). The CDR3 covers 14 residues. CDR1 DFQATT and CDR2 SNEGSKA come from the germline V gene (reference sequence). The V end was cut by 1 base, the J end by 8 bases, with 17 bases between. CDR3 protein: CSARGPGSRRGYTF. In DNA form, the CDR3 reads TGCAGTGCTAGAGGCCCAGGGAGTCGCCGAGGCTACACCTTC.

This chain joins TRBV29-1 and TRBJ2-5, with a tentative D call TRBD2 (6 bases). The J call is in doubt because the DNA end fits TRBJ2-7 better. The CDR3 runs to 14 residues. Germline lookup yields CDR1 SQVTM and CDR2 ANQGSEA. The DNA of the CDR3 is TGCAGCGTTACTAGCCACAGTAGAAGCTACGAGCAGTACTTC. This translates into CSVTSHSRSYEQYF.

V usage is TRBV28 and J usage is TRBJ1-6; D might be TRBD1 (6 bases). The CDR3 runs 15 residues. Per the germline V gene, CDR1 is MDHEN and CDR2 is SYDVKM. V lost 4 bases and J 9 bases, leaving 16 bases between the germline ends. In DNA form, the CDR3 reads TGTGCCAGCAGTTCCCACTTACCGGGGGCTTCACCCCTCCACTTT. Protein sequence: CASSSHLPGASPLHF. The variable domain in full, with the rest retrieved from reference TRBV28 and TRBJ1-6, is DVKVTQSSRYLVKRTGEKVFLECVQDMDHENMFWYRQDPGLGLRLIYFSYDVKMKEKGDIPEGYSVSREKKERFSLILESASTNQTSMYLCASSSHLPGASPLHFGNGTRLTVT.

V is TRBV20-1 and J is TRBJ2-1, with TRBD2 as a possible D gene (5 bases). The CDR3 spans 15 residues. V lost 2 bases and J 5 bases, leaving 16 bases between the germline ends. Germline CDR1 is DFQATT and CDR2 is SNEGSKA (reference sequence). For the CDR3, the DNA is TGCAGTGCTAGACCCCAAAGAGGGCCCCACAATGAGCAGTTCTTC. This codes for CSARPQRGPHNEQFF.

This clonotype has a count of ten or more. The V call is TRBV7-2, the J call TRBJ1-4; D unclear. V lost 5 bases and J 8 bases, leaving 27 bases between the germline ends. CDR1 is SGHTA and CDR2 is FQGNSA in the germline V gene. The CDR3 runs 18 residues. The CDR3, as DNA: TGTGCCAGCAGCCCTCGTGGAGGCGTAGGCCCCCGGGAAGAAAAACTGTTTTTT. It encodes CASSPRGGVGPREEKLFF.

This clonotype was observed many times. This chain links TRBV18 with TRBJ2-3; D gene uncertain. CDR1 and CDR2 (germline): KGHSH, LQKENI. CDR3 length equals 12 residues. V was trimmed by 6 bases and J by 5 bases, leaving 9 bases between them. In nucleotides, the CDR3 is TGTGCCAGCTCCCCAGATCAAGATACGCAGTATTTT. It specifies CASSPDQDTQYF.

The rearrangement joins TRBV20-1 to TRBJ2-7; 7 bases align to TRBD1. CDR1 DFQATT and CDR2 SNEGSKA come from the germline V gene (reference sequence). With 2 bases clipped from V and 1 base from J, the junction kept 8 bases outside the gene matches. The CDR3 contains 15 residues. The CDR3, as DNA: TGCAGTGCTAGACCCAACAGGGGCCGATCCTACGAGCAGTACTTC. It translates to CSARPNRGRSYEQYF.

The rearrangement joins TRBV6-5 to TRBJ2-1, with 10 bases lining up with TRBD2. This CDR3 spans 14 amino acids. Looked up from germline, CDR1 is MNHEY and CDR2 is SVGAGI. J lost 4 bases, V lost 7 bases, and 4 bases had no gene match. The CDR3 is CASTRAGGYNEQFF. In nucleotides, the CDR3 is TGTGCCAGCACCAGAGCGGGAGGGTACAATGAGCAGTTCTTC.

This chain connects TRBV20-1 to TRBJ2-7; D not certain. Germline V gives CDR1 DFQATT, CDR2 SNEGSKA (reference sequence). V was pared by 4 bases and J by 10 bases, with 11 bases between. The length of the CDR3 is 10 residues. The CDR3 DNA reads as TGCAGTGCTATCAAAGATACCCAGTACTTC. Translated: CSAIKDTQYF.

The chain recombines TRBV29-1 with TRBJ2-1; 9 nucleotides align to TRBD2. V shed 0 bases and J 9 bases; nucleotides not matched to a gene: 6. The CDR3 extends over 14 amino acids. The germline V gene has CDR1 SQVTM and CDR2 ANQGSEA. CDR3 residues: CSVEDEREVGEQFF. Here the CDR3 DNA reads TGCAGCGTTGAAGACGAGCGGGAGGTGGGTGAGCAGTTCTTC.

The chain is built from TRBV19 and TRBJ2-3; D remains ambiguous. The V end was cut by 5 bases, the J end by 5 bases, with 14 bases between. Germline V CDR1 and CDR2: LNHDA, SQIVND (reference sequence). This CDR3 has 14 amino acids. The CDR3 is CASSSTGPRDTQYF. CDR3 DNA: TGTGCCAGTAGTTCAACCGGGCCAAGAGATACGCAGTATTTT.

A few counts support this clonotype. The chain joins TRBV20-1 to TRBJ2-6; D is uncertain. CDR1 DFQATT and CDR2 SNEGSKA come from the germline V gene (reference sequence). V was shortened by 3 bases and J by 2 bases, with 20 bases between the two germline ends. The CDR3 is 18 amino acids. The CDR3 bases are TGCAGTGCTAGTGAATCTTACTCCTGGGGTCCTGGGGCCAACGTCCTGACTTTC. It is translated as CSASESYSWGPGANVLTF.

As for this clonotype: One end of the junction fails to match germline, which may point to a read error. The chain joins TRBV2 to TRBJ2-1; TRBD2 matches 10 bases. CDR3 length: 15 amino acids. Germline-derived CDR1 and CDR2 are SNHLY and FYNNEI. In DNA, the CDR3 is TGTGCCAGCAGTGAGTTTAGCGGGAGGTACAATGAGCAGCTCTTC. Its protein product is CASSEFSGRYNEQLF.

This clonotype is a singleton in its sample. V and J are TRBV27 and TRBJ1-1; the match to TRBD1 covers 9 bases. CDR3 length: 16 residues. After removal of 6 bases from V and 5 bases from J, the junction contained 13 bases not matched to a gene. Looked up from germline, CDR1 is MNHEY and CDR2 is SMNVEV (reference sequence). CDR3 amino acids: CASRETGGFKFTEAFF. The CDR3 coding sequence is TGTGCCAGCAGGGAGACAGGGGGATTTAAATTTACTGAAGCTTTCTTT.

The rearrangement uses TRBV21-1 and TRBJ1-2; the table's D call, TRBD1, has no DNA check behind it. TRBV21-1 is classified as a pseudogene. This CDR3 is built from 13 residues. CDR3 sequence: CASSYLEGEGYTF. In nucleotides, the CDR3 is TGTGCCAGCAGCTACTTGGAGGGGGAGGGCTACACCTTC.

This clonotype was seen ten or more times. The V call is TRBV3-1, the J call TRBJ1-1; 7 nucleotides agree with TRBD1. The CDR3 extends over 15 amino acids. V was clipped by 1 base and J by 1 base; unmatched bases: 3. Germline V gives CDR1 LGHDT, CDR2 YNNKEL (reference sequence). As DNA, the CDR3 is TGTGCCAGCAGCCAAGCCTGGACAGGGAACACTGAAGCTTTCTTT. It is translated as CASSQAWTGNTEAFF.

The chain carries TRBV2 and TRBJ1-2, with TRBD1 identical over 12 bases. Germline CDR1 SNHLY, CDR2 FYNNEI. V shed 5 bases and J 6 bases; nucleotides not matched to a gene: 10. There are 16 residues in the CDR3. The CDR3 DNA reads as TGTGCCAGCAGTCCGACACGGGACAGGGGGCCGAATGGCTACACCTTC. Translation gives CASSPTRDRGPNGYTF.

The chain couples TRBV20-1 to TRBJ2-3; 10 nucleotides agree with TRBD1. The germline CDR1 and CDR2 sequences are DFQATT and SNEGSKA (reference sequence). V shed 1 base and J 4 bases; nucleotides not matched to a gene: 5. The CDR3 has 15 residues. The DNA for the CDR3 is TGCAGTGCTAGAGGGGGGACAGGGGTCGCAGATACGCAGTATTTT. Its translation is CSARGGTGVADTQYF.

The chain combines TRBV4-3 with TRBJ2-7; D possibly matches TRBD1 or TRBD2 (5 bases each). Germline V CDR1 and CDR2: LGHNA, YSLEER. The CDR3 length is 16 residues. The ends were cut back, 0 bases at V and 10 bases at J, with 22 bases in the middle. CDR3 in amino acids: CASSQEALVGGALQYF. The CDR3 DNA is TGCGCCAGCAGCCAAGAAGCCCTGGTTGGGGGTGCGCTACAGTACTTC.